The clone carrying this T cell receptor beta chain was found once. The source of the sample is a study of blood T cell repertoires in COVID-19. Study summary: Acute-phase and convalescent COVID-19 samples originated in the United States, Italy and Spain. PBMCs, B-cell-depleted T cells, or T cells provided the cDNA or gDNA that made up the material.

Germline V gene lookup returns CDR1 MGHRA and CDR2 YSYEKL. The CDR3 consists of 13 residues. Trimming took off 4 bases at V and 7 bases at J, with 13 bases between the two ends. Per the authors' pipeline: For nucleated cells, counts were estimated from reference gene primer amplification. Sequencing was performed with immunoSEQ multiplex PCR; in TCRdb, only in-frame clones are kept and a portion is missing. The DNA was the basis for D and trimming; V, J and clone size are from that table. The sample contains thousands of clones, approximately 90% of which appear only once. The chain recombines TRBV4-1 with TRBJ1-2, with no clear D. This sequence originates from a man between 65 and 79 years old with COVID-19, enrolled during active disease. Sequencing input: peripheral blood. CDR3 in DNA: TGCGCCAGCAGCCCCCGAGGCAGCTTTGGCTACACCTTC. Its translation is CASSPRGSFGYTF.